This T cell receptor beta chain derives from a study of post-analysis software for immune sequencing data. Study-wide results and caveats: There were roughly five TRBV segments more frequent in patients than controls, and TRBV5-6, TRBV5-1 and TRBV20-1 were among them. Co-batched samples clustered tightly together by F measure. Relative to controls, patients with multiple sclerosis showed significantly lower normalized Chao1 diversity.

Unique molecular identifiers featured in each of the TCR beta cDNA libraries. There were about 1 to 10 million T cells, and approximately 500,000 cDNA molecules came from them. TCRdb passed the PCR reads through MiXCR, listing each CDR3 protein once. The data contain over 300,000 distinct CDR3 sequences, around a third of them seen just once; the ten biggest clones take up 10% to 15%. Concerning this clonotype itself: Its antigen remains unknown. Given a much more abundant clone one base away, this may be a read error.

V lost 3 bases to trimming and J lost 7 bases; unmatched junction nucleotides: 12. The CDR3 sequence is 16 residues long. From germline, CDR1 is SGHAT and CDR2 FQNNGV. The V and J genes are TRBV11-2 and TRBJ2-7; 10 bases are shared with TRBD2. This TCR was sampled from a girl aged 10-17 years with multiple sclerosis. The sequencing input was blood. In nucleotides, the CDR3 is TGTGCCAGCAGCTTCTCTAGCGGGGGCCTCTCCAATGAGCAGTACTTC. Its translation: CASSFSSGGLSNEQYF.